These T cell receptor beta chains were read from a single sample in a study of T cells in tuberculosis. Libraries were prepared by immunoSEQ multiplex PCR; TCRdb keeps only in-frame clonotypes and omits some of them. This repertoire shows roughly 34,000 clones, just under 95% found once; its top ten account for 7% to 8%. Sequencing used PBMCs. Receptors originate from a donor under 30 with latent tuberculosis or without tuberculosis infection. Some clones in this sample may be carry-over from other donors' samples. Both conserved end residues are trimmed from each CDR3. D genes are given only for firm matches. Size is stated for part of the rows, as once, few or many counts, or as a class when the clone is expanded.

d_gene: TRBD2; abundance: .; v_gene: TRBV9; j_gene: TRBJ2-2; CDR3aa: ASSVGASGGNTGELF
d_gene: TRBD2; abundance: .; v_gene: TRBV9; j_gene: TRBJ2-1; CDR3aa: ASSRPSGSYNEQF
d_gene: .; abundance: .; v_gene: TRBV28; j_gene: TRBJ1-2; CDR3aa: ATNSPGSLNYGYT
d_gene: TRBD1; abundance: .; v_gene: TRBV6-5; j_gene: TRBJ2-7; CDR3aa: ASSRQGEQY
d_gene: .; abundance: .; v_gene: TRBV28; j_gene: TRBJ2-4; CDR3aa: ASSPLGLAKNIQY
d_gene: .; abundance: .; v_gene: TRBV5-1; j_gene: TRBJ1-3; CDR3aa: ASSPDSGNTIY
d_gene: .; abundance: .; v_gene: TRBV20-1; j_gene: TRBJ1-2; CDR3aa: SASSDGYT
d_gene: .; abundance: .; v_gene: TRBV27; j_gene: TRBJ1-5; CDR3aa: ASSPVDQPQH
d_gene: TRBD2; abundance: once; v_gene: TRBV7-9; j_gene: TRBJ2-7; CDR3aa: ASSPSGLLSYEQY
d_gene: .; abundance: .; v_gene: TRBV11-2; j_gene: TRBJ2-1; CDR3aa: ASSLAWRSDNEQF
d_gene: .; abundance: .; v_gene: TRBV5-5; j_gene: TRBJ1-2; CDR3aa: ASSLVDFYGYT
d_gene: TRBD1; abundance: .; v_gene: TRBV25-1; j_gene: TRBJ1-4; CDR3aa: ASSSRDRTYEKLF
d_gene: .; abundance: .; v_gene: TRBV4-2; j_gene: TRBJ1-1; CDR3aa: ASSRADLNTEAF
d_gene: .; abundance: once; v_gene: TRBV18; j_gene: TRBJ2-7; CDR3aa: ASSPDSAYEQY
d_gene: .; abundance: .; v_gene: TRBV6-5; j_gene: TRBJ2-3; CDR3aa: ATVRRGTDTQY
d_gene: TRBD1; abundance: .; v_gene: TRBV27; j_gene: TRBJ2-7; CDR3aa: ASLQQGAGEQY
d_gene: .; abundance: .; v_gene: TRBV7-9; j_gene: TRBJ2-1; CDR3aa: ASSLVEEQF
d_gene: .; abundance: .; v_gene: TRBV30; j_gene: TRBJ1-5; CDR3aa: AWKGEGSNQPQH
d_gene: TRBD2; abundance: .; v_gene: TRBV14; j_gene: TRBJ2-1; CDR3aa: ASSHATSGRLNEQF
d_gene: TRBD1; abundance: .; v_gene: TRBV7-9; j_gene: TRBJ1-1; CDR3aa: ASSLEKGAELTDTEAF
d_gene: TRBD2; abundance: once; v_gene: TRBV9; j_gene: TRBJ2-2; CDR3aa: ASRAGAGAGELF
d_gene: .; abundance: .; v_gene: TRBV7-9; j_gene: TRBJ2-7; CDR3aa: ASTGDSYEQY
d_gene: .; abundance: .; v_gene: TRBV4-1; j_gene: TRBJ1-4; CDR3aa: ASSQELSGTNEKLF
d_gene: .; abundance: .; v_gene: TRBV9; j_gene: TRBJ1-1; CDR3aa: ASSVGVTNTEAF
d_gene: .; abundance: .; v_gene: TRBV6-1; j_gene: TRBJ2-5; CDR3aa: ASILQGRETQY
d_gene: .; abundance: .; v_gene: TRBV25-1; j_gene: TRBJ1-5; CDR3aa: ASSGMAGGNQPQH
d_gene: TRBD1; abundance: .; v_gene: TRBV5-1; j_gene: TRBJ1-1; CDR3aa: ASSLGQGGGTEAF
d_gene: TRBD2; abundance: .; v_gene: TRBV9; j_gene: TRBJ2-3; CDR3aa: ASSDSSGGTDTQY
d_gene: TRBD1; abundance: .; v_gene: TRBV13; j_gene: TRBJ2-7; CDR3aa: ASSSKDRDYEQY
d_gene: .; abundance: .; v_gene: TRBV18; j_gene: TRBJ2-7; CDR3aa: ASSPGGGYEQY
d_gene: .; abundance: few; v_gene: TRBV19; j_gene: TRBJ1-5; CDR3aa: ASLGGRKGNQPQH
d_gene: .; abundance: .; v_gene: TRBV6-1; j_gene: TRBJ2-5; CDR3aa: ASSDLLVQETQY
d_gene: TRBD1; abundance: .; v_gene: TRBV5-1; j_gene: TRBJ2-2; CDR3aa: ASSSGQGPNTGELF
d_gene: .; abundance: .; v_gene: TRBV28; j_gene: TRBJ2-1; CDR3aa: ASSSGLVYNEQF
d_gene: .; abundance: .; v_gene: TRBV13; j_gene: TRBJ2-1; CDR3aa: ASSLAPTGEQF
d_gene: TRBD1; abundance: .; v_gene: TRBV27; j_gene: TRBJ2-3; CDR3aa: ASSLSGTGALSGGTDTQY
d_gene: .; abundance: .; v_gene: TRBV11-3; j_gene: TRBJ2-1; CDR3aa: ASSLDSQGSNEQF
d_gene: TRBD1; abundance: .; v_gene: TRBV19; j_gene: TRBJ1-2; CDR3aa: ASSIPPTGNGYT
d_gene: TRBD1; abundance: .; v_gene: TRBV2; j_gene: TRBJ2-2; CDR3aa: ASTTDRVNTGELF
d_gene: TRBD1; abundance: .; v_gene: TRBV27; j_gene: TRBJ2-7; CDR3aa: ASSLGQGAHEQY
d_gene: .; abundance: .; v_gene: TRBV5-6; j_gene: TRBJ2-7; CDR3aa: ASRGRSGSYEQY
d_gene: TRBD1; abundance: .; v_gene: TRBV6-6; j_gene: TRBJ1-2; CDR3aa: ASYHRDRVNYGYT